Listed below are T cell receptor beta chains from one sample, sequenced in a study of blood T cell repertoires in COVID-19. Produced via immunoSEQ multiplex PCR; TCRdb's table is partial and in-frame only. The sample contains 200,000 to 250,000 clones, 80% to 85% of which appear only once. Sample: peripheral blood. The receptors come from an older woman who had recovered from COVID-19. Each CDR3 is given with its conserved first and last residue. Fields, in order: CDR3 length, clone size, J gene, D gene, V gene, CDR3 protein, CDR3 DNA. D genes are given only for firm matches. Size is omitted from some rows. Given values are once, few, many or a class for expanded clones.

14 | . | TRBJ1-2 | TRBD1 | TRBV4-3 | CASSRQGVVDGYTF | TGCGCCAGCAGCCGACAGGGAGTAGTAGATGGCTACACCTTC
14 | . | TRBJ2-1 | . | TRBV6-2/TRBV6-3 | CASSNRESFDEQFF | TGTGCCAGCAGTAACAGGGAATCTTTTGATGAGCAGTTCTTC
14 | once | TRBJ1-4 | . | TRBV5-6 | CASSRSGVREKLFF | TGTGCCAGCAGCCGATCGGGGGTTCGTGAAAAACTGTTTTTT
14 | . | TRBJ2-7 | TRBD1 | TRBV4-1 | CASSQGSRGPGQYF | TGCGCCAGCAGCCAAGGTTCCAGGGGGCCCGGGCAGTACTTC
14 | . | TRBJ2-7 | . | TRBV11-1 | CASSREGFGYEQYF | TGTGCCAGCAGCCGGGAAGGGTTTGGCTACGAGCAGTACTTC
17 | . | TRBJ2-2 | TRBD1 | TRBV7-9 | CASRSGTGGVYTGELFF | TGTGCCAGCAGATCCGGGACAGGGGGTGTCTACACCGGGGAGCTGTTTTTT
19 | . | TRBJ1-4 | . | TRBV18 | CASSPRGQSLPQAGEKLFF | TGTGCCAGCTCACCGCGCGGTCAGAGTCTACCCCAAGCGGGTGAAAAACTGTTTTTT
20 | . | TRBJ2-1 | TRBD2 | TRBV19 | CASSIGKGLAGASSYNEQFF | TGTGCCAGTAGTATAGGCAAGGGACTAGCGGGCGCAAGCTCCTACAATGAGCAGTTCTTC
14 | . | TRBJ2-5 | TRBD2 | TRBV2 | CASSSGGRWETQYF | TGTGCCAGCAGTTCGGGAGGGAGGTGGGAGACCCAGTACTTC
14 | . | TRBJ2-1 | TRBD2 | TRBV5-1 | CASSLSGVYNEQFF | TGCGCCAGCAGCTTGAGCGGGGTTTACAATGAGCAGTTCTTC
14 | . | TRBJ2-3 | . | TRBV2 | CASSAWTTEDTQYF | TGTGCCAGCAGTGCCTGGACTACTGAAGATACGCAGTATTTT
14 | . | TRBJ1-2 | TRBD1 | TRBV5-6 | CASSHWTGPGGYTF | TGTGCCAGCAGCCACTGGACAGGGCCAGGGGGCTACACCTTC
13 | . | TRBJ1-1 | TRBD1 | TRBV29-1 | CSVTTGGNTEAFF | TGCAGCGTCACAACAGGGGGCAACACTGAAGCTTTCTTT
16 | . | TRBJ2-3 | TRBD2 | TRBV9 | CASTGSGGASTDTQYF | TGTGCCAGCACCGGTAGCGGGGGGGCCTCAACAGATACGCAGTATTTT
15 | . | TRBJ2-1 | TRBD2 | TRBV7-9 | CASSLKAGGRNEQFF | TGTGCCAGCAGCTTAAAAGCGGGGGGGCGCAATGAGCAGTTCTTC
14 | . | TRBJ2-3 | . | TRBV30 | CAWSKGLSTDTQYF | TGTGCCTGGAGCAAGGGGCTAAGCACAGATACGCAGTATTTT
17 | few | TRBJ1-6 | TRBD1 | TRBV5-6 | CASRRSGQGRFVSPLHF | TGTGCCAGCAGACGTTCGGGACAGGGGAGGTTCGTTTCACCCCTCCACTTT
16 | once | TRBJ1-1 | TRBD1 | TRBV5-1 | CASSSRQGTLNTEAFF | TGCGCCAGCAGCTCAAGACAGGGCACCCTGAACACTGAAGCTTTCTTT
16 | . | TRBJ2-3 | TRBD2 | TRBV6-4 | CASSVRSRGGTDTQYF | TGTGCCAGCAGTGTCCGGTCGCGGGGGGGCACAGATACGCAGTATTTT
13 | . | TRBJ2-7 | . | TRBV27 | CASSLGPWYEQYF | TGTGCCAGCAGTTTAGGGCCTTGGTACGAGCAGTACTTC
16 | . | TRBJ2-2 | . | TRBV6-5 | CASSLGGGRNTGELFF | TGTGCCAGCAGTTTAGGGGGGGGCCGGAACACCGGGGAGCTGTTTTTT
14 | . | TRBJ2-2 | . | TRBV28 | CASSWTANTGELFF | TGTGCCAGCAGCTGGACAGCGAACACCGGGGAGCTGTTTTTT
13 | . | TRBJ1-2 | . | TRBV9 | CASSVGTSYGYTF | TGTGCCAGCAGCGTAGGGACAAGCTATGGCTACACCTTC